This TCR beta chain originates from a study of T cell repertoires in cytomegalovirus infection. Study details: Indicated by public TCR beta signatures were CMV infection and matching HLA type.

From the reads, TCRdb called clonotypes with MiXCR, one entry per CDR3 protein. The data hold roughly 180,000 distinct CDR3 sequences, with 28% observed a single time. Trimming shortened V by 7 bases and J by 6 bases, and 18 bases separated the two germline ends. The CDR3 has 14 amino acids. Worth noting for this clonotype: Its specificity is unknown.

Notes on the study in general: There were HLA-C-restricted CMV-specific TCR beta clonotypes dominating the ex vivo response. Identification of carriers of CMV plus the relevant HLA was performed using cumulative public TCR beta family frequency.

This receptor was taken from a human donor in good health (CMV status not recorded). Some clones in this sample may be carry-over from other donors' samples. V is TRBV12-3 or TRBV12-4 and J is TRBJ1-1; possible D gene TRBD1, 6 bases. Material: PBMCs. The CDR3, as DNA: TGTGCCAGCATCATTCAGGGGCGGCCGGCTGAAGCTTTCTTT. Translation: CASIIQGRPAEAFF.